This T cell receptor beta chain was identified during a study of response to subunit inactivated influenza vaccine. Study-wide findings and caveats: The authors offered the suggestion that each seasonal influenza vaccination recruits few new T cells.

The V gene's germline CDR1 is LNHNV and CDR2 YYDKDF (reference sequence). This CDR3 comprises 11 residues. Trimming cost V 3 bases and J 4 bases, with 1 base left between them. This clonotype was picked up a small number of times. Its matching antigen is unknown. Via MiXCR, TCRdb re-called the RT-PCR reads, giving one row per CDR3 protein. Of about 190,000 distinct CDR3 sequences in the sample, around 15% were seen once. Here the sequenced sample was CD8+ T cells sorted from PBMCs, taken roughly 5 days after vaccination. The genes are TRBV15 and TRBJ2-1; no firm D call. The clonotype comes from a man aged 45-60 years who received an inactivated influenza vaccine. The CDR3 DNA follows: TGTGCCACCAGCAGTTACAATGAGCAGTTCTTC. Translated: CATSSYNEQFF.